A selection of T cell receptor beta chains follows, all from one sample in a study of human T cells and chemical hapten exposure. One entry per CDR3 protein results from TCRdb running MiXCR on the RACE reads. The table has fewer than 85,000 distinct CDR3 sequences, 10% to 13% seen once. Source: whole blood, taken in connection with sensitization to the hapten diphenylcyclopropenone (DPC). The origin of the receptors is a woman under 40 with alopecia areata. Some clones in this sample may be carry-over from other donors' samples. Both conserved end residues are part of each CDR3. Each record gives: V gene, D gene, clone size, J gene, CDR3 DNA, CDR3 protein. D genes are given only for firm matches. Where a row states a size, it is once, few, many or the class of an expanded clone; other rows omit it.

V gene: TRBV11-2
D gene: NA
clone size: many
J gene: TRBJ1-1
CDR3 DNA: TGTGCCAGCAGCTTTAATGGAGCTAACACTGAAGCTTTCTTT
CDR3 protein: CASSFNGANTEAFF

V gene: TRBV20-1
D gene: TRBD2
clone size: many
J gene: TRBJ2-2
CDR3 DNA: TGCAGTGCTCGCAGACTAGCGGGAGGCGGGGAGCTGTTTTTT
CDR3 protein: CSARRLAGGGELFF

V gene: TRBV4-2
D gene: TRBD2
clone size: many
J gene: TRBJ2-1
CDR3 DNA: TGTGCCAGCAGCCAAGATAAACTAGCGGGAGATGAGGATGAGCAGTTCTTC
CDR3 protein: CASSQDKLAGDEDEQFF

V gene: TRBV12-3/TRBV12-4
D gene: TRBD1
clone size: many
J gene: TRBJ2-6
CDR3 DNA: TGTGCCAGCAGTTCCGGGACAGGGGGCTTTTCCTCTGGGGCCAACGTCCTGACTTTC
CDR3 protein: CASSSGTGGFSSGANVLTF

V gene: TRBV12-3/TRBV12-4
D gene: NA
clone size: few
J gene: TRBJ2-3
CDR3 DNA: TGTGCCAGCACCGCCCGGGAGCAAGATACGCAGTATTTT
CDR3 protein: CASTAREQDTQYF

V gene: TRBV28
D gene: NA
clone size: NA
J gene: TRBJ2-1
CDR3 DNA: TGTGCCACCAGTATGGTGGCCCTACCGAAGTTCTTC
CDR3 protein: CATSMVALPKFF

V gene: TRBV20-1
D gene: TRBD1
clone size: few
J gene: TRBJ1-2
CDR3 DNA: TGCAGTGCTGGGACAGGGGGCTATGGCTACACCTTC
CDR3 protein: CSAGTGGYGYTF

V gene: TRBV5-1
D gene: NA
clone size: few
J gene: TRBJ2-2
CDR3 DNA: TGCGCCAGCAGCTTAGGTCGCACACTACGTTCCGGGGAGCTGTTTTTT
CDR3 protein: CASSLGRTLRSGELFF

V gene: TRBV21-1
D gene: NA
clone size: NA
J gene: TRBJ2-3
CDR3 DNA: TGTGCCAGCAGTTTCGGGATTACTAGCACAGATACGCAGTATTTT
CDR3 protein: CASSFGITSTDTQYF

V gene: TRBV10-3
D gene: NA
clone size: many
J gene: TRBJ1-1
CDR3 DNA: TGTGCCATCAGTGGCGGGAACACTGAAGCTTTCTTT
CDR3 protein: CAISGGNTEAFF

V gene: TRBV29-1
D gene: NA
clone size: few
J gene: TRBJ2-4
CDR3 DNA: TGCAGCGTTCGGACAGCAGTTAACATTCAGTACTTC
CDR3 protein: CSVRTAVNIQYF

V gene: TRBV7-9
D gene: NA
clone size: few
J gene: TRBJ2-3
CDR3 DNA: TGTGCCAGCCACCTCGGAACCGGGACTAGCACAGATACGCAGTATTTT
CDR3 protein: CASHLGTGTSTDTQYF

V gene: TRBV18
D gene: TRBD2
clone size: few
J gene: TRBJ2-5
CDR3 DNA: TGTGCCAGCTCACCACCGGGGACTAGCGAGACCCAGTACTTC
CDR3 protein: CASSPPGTSETQYF

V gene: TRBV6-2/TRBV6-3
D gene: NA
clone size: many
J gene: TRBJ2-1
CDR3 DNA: TGTGCCAGCAGTTACTCGCTCGATTGGGGGAGAAGCAACAATGAGCAGTTCTTC
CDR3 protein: CASSYSLDWGRSNNEQFF

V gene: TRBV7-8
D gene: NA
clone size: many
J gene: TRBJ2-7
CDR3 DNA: TGTGCCAGCAGCTCGAAGGGCCAGCTAAGCTACGAGCAGTACTTC
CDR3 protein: CASSSKGQLSYEQYF

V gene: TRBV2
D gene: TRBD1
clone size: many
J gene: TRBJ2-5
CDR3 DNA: TGTGCCAGCAGCGGCGGACAGGGAAGGCTCGGAGAAGAGACCCAGTACTTC
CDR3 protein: CASSGGQGRLGEETQYF

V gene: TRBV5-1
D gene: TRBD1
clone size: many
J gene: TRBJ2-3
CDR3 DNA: TGCGCCAGCAGCTCCTCGACGAAAGACAGGGGTGCGCAGTATTTT
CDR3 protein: CASSSSTKDRGAQYF

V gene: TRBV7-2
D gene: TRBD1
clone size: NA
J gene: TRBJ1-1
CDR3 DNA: TGTGCCAGCAGCTTAGAGGGACAGGGAGGCACTGAAGCTTTCTTT
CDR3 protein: CASSLEGQGGTEAFF

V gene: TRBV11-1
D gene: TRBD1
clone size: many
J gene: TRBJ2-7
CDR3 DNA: TGTGCCAGCAGCTTAGGCACCGGGACAGGGTCCTACGAGCAGTACTTC
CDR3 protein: CASSLGTGTGSYEQYF